Presented here are 18 T cell receptor beta chains from one specimen sequenced in a study of blood T cells in healthy people across ages. The use of a sample-barcoded 5' primer and a J-beta primer mix characterized a second PCR of roughly 6 to 11 cycles. TCRdb processed the 5' RACE reads anew with MiXCR; each CDR3 protein has one entry. This table has more than 1.4 million distinct CDR3 sequences, 42% appearing once. Specimen: blood. All receptors come from a woman aged 18-30 years in good health.

The V call is TRBV19, the J call TRBJ1-4; a possible D gene is TRBD1 (5 bases). Germline lookup yields CDR1 LNHDA and CDR2 SQIVND (reference sequence). The CDR3 is 15 residues long. Trimming pared 1 base from V and 8 bases from J, leaving 14 bases between. The CDR3 sequence: CASSIAGPPLEKLFF. The CDR3 DNA is TGTGCCAGTAGTATAGCGGGACCGCCGCTGGAAAAACTGTTTTTT.

The genes are TRBV6-5 and TRBJ2-5, with 14 bases matching TRBD2. Germline trimming cut 9 bases from V and 3 bases from J; bases unmatched to any gene: 6. The CDR3 contains 15 residues. The germline CDR1 and CDR2 sequences are MNHEY and SVGAGI. CDR3 nucleotides: TGTGCCAGGGGAGGGACTAGCGGGGGAAAAGAGACCCAGTACTTC. It yields the protein CARGGTSGGKETQYF.

There are a few counts of this clonotype. V and J are TRBV20-1 and TRBJ2-1; the D is unclear. V was trimmed by 0 bases and J by 7 bases, leaving 7 bases between them. CDR1 DFQATT and CDR2 SNEGSKA come from the germline V gene (reference sequence). This CDR3 is built from 12 residues. Here the CDR3 reads CSARDSLNEQFF. The CDR3 DNA follows: TGCAGTGCTAGAGACAGCCTTAATGAGCAGTTCTTC.

The chain couples TRBV3-1 to TRBJ1-6; D is perhaps TRBD1 (6 bases). The V gene lost 7 bases and the J gene lost 3 bases, with 10 bases spanning the gap. The CDR3 extends over 14 amino acids. Germline V gives CDR1 LGHDT, CDR2 YNNKEL (reference sequence). CDR3 coding DNA: TGTGCCAGCACGACAGGTGGCTATAATTCACCCCTCCACTTT. It specifies CASTTGGYNSPLHF.

The chain carries TRBV11-2 and TRBJ2-3, with 8 bases fitting TRBD1. Losses at the gene ends were 5 bases for V and 6 bases for J; bases not matched to a gene: 10. Germline-derived CDR1 and CDR2 are SGHAT and FQNNGV. The CDR3 extends over 15 amino acids. CDR3: CASSVTQGVDDTQYF. As DNA, the CDR3 is TGTGCCAGCAGCGTAACACAGGGGGTAGACGATACGCAGTATTTT.

V usage is TRBV18 and J usage is TRBJ2-1; 9 bases match TRBD1. V was pared by 4 bases and J by 4 bases, with 5 bases of the junction left unmatched. Germline V gene sequence: CDR1 KGHSH, CDR2 LQKENI. CDR3 length: 15 amino acids. The chain's CDR3 is CASSQTGQGYNEQFF. The CDR3 DNA reads as TGTGCCAGCTCACAAACGGGACAGGGATACAATGAGCAGTTCTTC.

Only a few counts were recorded for this clonotype. The chain uses TRBV5-1 and TRBJ2-1; 7 positions agree with TRBD2. The trim removed 5 bases at V and 4 bases at J, leaving 6 bases unmatched. This CDR3 is 14 amino acids long. Germline V gene data show CDR1 as SGHRS and CDR2 as YFSETQ. The CDR3 is CASSWAGEYNEQFF. Here the CDR3 DNA reads TGCGCCAGCAGTTGGGCGGGGGAATACAATGAGCAGTTCTTC.

The chain links TRBV24-1 to TRBJ1-5; perhaps TRBD1 as D (5 bases). Germline V lookup: CDR1 KGHDR, CDR2 SFDVKD. Trimming removed 5 bases from V and 7 bases from J, with 11 bases in between. The CDR3 covers 13 residues. The CDR3 nucleotides read TGTGCCACCAGTGTAGGGGCAAGGCAGCCCCAGCATTTT. It codes for CATSVGARQPQHF.

J is TRBJ2-5 and V is TRBV5-5; 7 bases match TRBD2. V shed 1 base, J shed 11 bases, and the junction held 14 bases outside the gene matches. Per the germline V gene, CDR1 is SGHKS and CDR2 is YYEKEE (reference sequence). The CDR3 spans 15 residues. The CDR3 here is CASSLRGRVADEQYF. The CDR3, as DNA: TGTGCCAGCAGCTTGCGCGGGAGAGTGGCAGATGAGCAGTACTTC.

This chain connects TRBV28 to TRBJ2-7; D not resolved. V lost 3 bases and J lost 3, with 9 bases in between. The CDR3 extends over 13 amino acids. Germline CDR1 reads MDHEN; CDR2 reads SYDVKM. The CDR3 sequence: CASSFDGHYEQYF. CDR3 in DNA: TGTGCCAGCAGTTTCGACGGGCACTACGAGCAGTACTTC.

The sample holds many counts of this clonotype. The chain recombines TRBV7-2 with TRBJ2-5; 7 nucleotides line up with TRBD1. J was trimmed by 11 bases and V by 3 bases; bases with no gene match: 6. The CDR3 is 12 residues long. CDR1 and CDR2 from the germline V gene are SGHTA and FQGNSA. The CDR3 region has the DNA TGTGCCAGCAGCTTTAGAGAGGGACAGCAGTACTTC. Protein: CASSFREGQQYF.

J is TRBJ1-1 and V is TRBV10-3; weak D call: TRBD1 (6 bases). V was cut by 4 bases and J by 4 bases, with 13 bases left in between. The length of the CDR3 is 14 residues. Germline V gives CDR1 ENHRY, CDR2 SYGVKD. CDR3 amino acids: CAISVGGGGTEAFF. The CDR3 DNA reads as TGTGCCATCAGTGTAGGCGGAGGGGGCACTGAAGCTTTCTTT.

The count of this clonotype is one. The chain uses TRBV4-2 and TRBJ2-7; D is possibly TRBD1 (6 bases). V was pared by 2 bases and J by 6 bases, with 14 bases between. The CDR3 runs 14 residues. The V gene's germline CDR1 is LGHNA and CDR2 YNFKEQ. The CDR3 DNA reads TGTGCCAGCAGCCAATCCTTGGGGGCCTTCGAGCAGTACTTC. Its protein is CASSQSLGAFEQYF.

This clonotype appeared many times. J is TRBJ2-1 and V is TRBV20-1; 7 nucleotides agree with TRBD2. Losses at the gene ends were 0 bases for V and 9 bases for J; bases not matched to a gene: 11. Germline V CDR1 and CDR2: DFQATT, SNEGSKA (reference sequence). The CDR3 totals 15 residues. The CDR3 nucleotides are TGCAGTGCTAGAGATCGACTAGCTGCCGGTCTTGAGCAGTTCTTC. This sequence encodes CSARDRLAAGLEQFF.

The CDR3 DNA sequence: TGTGCCAGCACCCGGGAGGGGGCTTATTCCACTGAAGCTTTCTTT. It yields the protein CASTREGAYSTEAFF. The chain recombines TRBV2 with TRBJ1-1, with 7 positions matching TRBD1. There are 15 residues in the CDR3. Trimming removed 7 bases from V and 4 bases from J; junction bases left unmatched: 12. Germline loops: CDR1 SNHLY, CDR2 FYNNEI.

The rearrangement joins TRBV28 to TRBJ2-3; 10 bases are a match to TRBD2. This CDR3 comprises 17 residues. V shed 3 bases and J 2 bases; nucleotides not matched to a gene: 8. Per the germline V gene, CDR1 is MDHEN and CDR2 is SYDVKM. CDR3 protein: CASSFILAGALTDTQYF. The DNA of the CDR3 is TGTGCCAGCAGTTTCATCCTAGCGGGGGCCCTCACAGATACGCAGTATTTT. The full variable domain, its missing parts supplied by reference TRBV28 and TRBJ2-3, is DVKVTQSSRYLVKRTGEKVFLECVQDMDHENMFWYRQDPGLGLRLIYFSYDVKMKEKGDIPEGYSVSREKKERFSLILESASTNQTSMYLCASSFILAGALTDTQYFGPGTRLTVL.

The chain couples TRBV7-9 to TRBJ2-1; possible D gene TRBD2, 6 bases. V was clipped by 6 bases and J by 6 bases, with 18 bases between them. The CDR3 extends over 15 amino acids. Germline loops: CDR1 SEHNR, CDR2 FQNEAQ (reference sequence). This chain's CDR3 is CASRHSGTPLNEQFF. CDR3 DNA: TGTGCCAGCAGGCATTCCGGGACTCCCCTCAATGAGCAGTTCTTC. The full variable domain, in which reference TRBV7-9 and TRBJ2-1 provide the parts outside the CDR3, is DTGVSQNPRHKITKRGQNVTFRCDPISEHNRLYWYRQTLGQGPEFLTYFQNEAQLEKSRLLSDRFSAERPKGSFSTLEIQRTEQGDSAMYLCASRHSGTPLNEQFFGPGTRLTVL.

In its sample, this clonotype was seen a few times. The chain recombines TRBV20-1 with TRBJ2-4; TRBD1 matches at 9 bases. Germline V lookup: CDR1 DFQATT, CDR2 SNEGSKA (reference sequence). After removal of 2 bases from V and 1 base from J, the junction contained 6 bases not matched to a gene. The length of the CDR3 is 16 residues. CDR3 nucleotides: TGCAGTGCTAGAATTACAGGGGGCGCTGCCAAAAACATTCAGTACTTC. This encodes CSARITGGAAKNIQYF.